This T cell receptor beta chain was recovered during a study of graft-versus-host responses after intestinal transplantation. Method: immunoSEQ multiplex PCR; TCRdb's copy keeps in-frame clones and lacks some. This sample carries some 130,000 clones, more than 80% of them seen once, and the ten largest clones take under 0.2%. The CDR3 is 13 residues long. Germline V gene sequence: CDR1 LNHDA, CDR2 SQIVND (reference sequence). Deletions cut 5 bases from V and 7 bases from J, with 11 bases between. General observations from the study: Recipient marrow showed GvH clones, some seen first in ileum or blood.

In regard to this clone: What it recognizes is unknown.

The sequence was collected from a human donor who received an intestinal transplant. The starting material was unstimulated CD4+ T cells sorted from spleen or lymph node cells, obtained before intestinal transplant. This chain connects TRBV19 to TRBJ2-2; D remains ambiguous. The CDR3 nucleotides read TGTGCCAGTAGTGTCGTGGTGAACGGGGAGCTGTTTTTT. Amino acid sequence: CASSVVVNGELFF.